The present entry profiles one T cell receptor (beta chain) with its context. The antigen is undetermined. This record belongs to a study of human versus mouse CDR3 diversity and MHC coevolution. As for the study in general: The immunoSEQ assay reportedly detects one in 200,000 T cells. Samples had between about 5.5 x 10^6 and 1.7 x 10^7 valid reads. Points from the study as a whole: Most of the three human donors had the lowest clonal inequality. In humans, T-cell selection involved several MHC II alleles.

This table comes from immunoSEQ multiplex PCR, and its TCRdb copy is limited to in-frame clones, with some not included. This table has about 81,000 clones, about 93% appearing once. Germline CDR1 LGHNA, CDR2 YNFKEQ. This CDR3 is built from 16 residues. V dropped 0 bases and J dropped 4; count of bases not matched to a gene: 2. V usage is TRBV4-2 and J usage is TRBJ1-4; the match to TRBD1 covers 10 bases. Sequenced material: naive CD4+ T cells from blood. Specified subset: CD45RO-negative CD62L-positive naive CD4 T cells. The source is a person aged 30-69 years in good health. CDR3 amino acids: CASSQDGDRGNEKLFF. The CDR3 region has the DNA TGTGCCAGCAGCCAAGACGGGGACAGGGGTAATGAAAAACTGTTTTTT.